The rows below give T cell receptor beta chains drawn from one sample of a study of beta chain features in type 1 diabetes. Measured with immunoSEQ multiplex PCR; TCRdb has only the in-frame clones, and not every one. The sample includes approximately 160,000 clones, roughly 9.1% of them seen just once. Sequencing was carried out using central memory CD4+ T cells from blood. Receptors were obtained from a woman aged 18-29 years in good health. Both conserved end residues are part of each CDR3. The order of the fields is V gene, clone size, D gene, J gene, CDR3 protein, CDR3 DNA. The D gene is left open where the match is weak. For some rows the clone size is stated as once, few or many, or as a class when expanded; others skip it.

>TRBV13|-|TRBD2|TRBJ2-7
CASRIAGGGYEQYF
TGTGCCAGCAGGATAGCGGGAGGGGGCTACGAGCAGTACTTC
>TRBV27|many|-|TRBJ1-2
CASSLSGLYGYTF
TGTGCCAGCAGTTTATCGGGCCTCTATGGCTACACCTTC
>TRBV11-2|-|TRBD2|TRBJ2-1
CASSLLAGGIYNEQFF
TGTGCCAGCAGCCTACTAGCGGGAGGGATTTACAATGAGCAGTTCTTC
>TRBV5-5|few|-|TRBJ1-3
CASSSPTASGNTIYF
TGTGCCAGCAGCTCCCCGACAGCCTCTGGAAACACCATATATTTT
>TRBV30|few|-|TRBJ2-7
CAWGRGPSYEQYF
TGTGCCTGGGGAAGGGGCCCTTCCTACGAGCAGTACTTC
>TRBV4-3|-|-|TRBJ1-1
CASSQESVTEAFF
TGCGCCAGCAGCCAAGAGAGCGTCACTGAAGCTTTCTTT
>TRBV5-1|few|-|TRBJ2-5
CASSLVPGPRETQYF
TGCGCCAGCAGCTTGGTTCCAGGGCCCCGGGAGACCCAGTACTTC
>TRBV5-6|few|TRBD2|TRBJ2-7
CASSPGLASSYEQYF
TGTGCCAGCAGCCCGGGACTAGCCTCCTCCTACGAGCAGTACTTC
>TRBV10-3|few|TRBD2|TRBJ2-5
CAISAPLAGQETQYF
TGTGCCATCAGTGCCCCCCTAGCGGGGCAAGAGACCCAGTACTTC
>TRBV2|-|TRBD1|TRBJ1-5
CASRGTGEYQPQHF
TGTGCCAGCAGGGGGACAGGGGAATATCAGCCCCAGCATTTT
>TRBV7-9|few|TRBD1|TRBJ1-5
CASQGGLYSNQPQHF
TGTGCCAGCCAGGGGGGCCTTTATAGCAATCAGCCCCAGCATTTT
>TRBV14|-|TRBD1|TRBJ2-2
CASSQIRDRHTGELFF
TGTGCCAGCAGCCAAATCCGGGACAGGCACACCGGGGAGCTGTTTTTT
>TRBV15|few|-|TRBJ2-3
CATSRDQFNTQYF
TGTGCCACCAGCAGAGATCAGTTCAATACGCAGTATTTT
>TRBV5-4|-|TRBD1|TRBJ2-7
CASSLERTGYNEQYF
TGTGCCAGCAGCTTGGAGAGGACAGGGTACAACGAGCAGTACTTC
>TRBV25-1|-|-|TRBJ1-2
CASSPTDRDERGYTF
TGTGCCAGCAGTCCGACGGACAGAGACGAGCGTGGCTACACCTTC
>TRBV4-1|-|-|TRBJ2-6
CASSQADRVSGANVLTF
TGCGCCAGCAGCCAAGCGGACAGAGTCTCTGGGGCCAACGTCCTGACTTTC
>TRBV5-8|-|-|TRBJ1-1
CASSFTGLNTEAFF
TGTGCCAGCAGCTTCACAGGGTTGAACACTGAAGCTTTCTTT
>TRBV5-1|-|-|TRBJ2-1
CASSLGGANEQFF
TGCGCCAGCAGCTTGGGTGGGGCCAATGAGCAGTTCTTC
>TRBV6-1|-|-|TRBJ1-5
CASSQGNQPQHF
TGTGCCAGCAGTCAGGGCAATCAGCCCCAGCATTTT
>TRBV4-1|few|TRBD1|TRBJ1-4
CASSLIWGQGAEKLFF
TGCGCCAGCAGCCTCATTTGGGGACAGGGGGCTGAAAAACTGTTTTTT
>TRBV6-1|many|TRBD1|TRBJ2-2
CATTGQGDTGELFF
TGTGCCACGACGGGACAGGGAGACACCGGGGAGCTGTTTTTT
>TRBV18|-|-|TRBJ2-5
CASSPGELRETQYF
TGTGCCAGCTCACCGGGCGAGCTCAGGGAGACCCAGTACTTC
>TRBV2|-|TRBD1|TRBJ1-5
CASSPQGASNQPQHF
TGTGCCAGCAGTCCACAGGGGGCTAGCAATCAGCCCCAGCATTTT
>TRBV5-1|few|-|TRBJ2-1
CASSLSSEGYNEQFF
TGCGCCAGCAGCTTGTCTTCAGAGGGTTACAATGAGCAGTTCTTC
>TRBV5-1|many|TRBD1|TRBJ2-3
CASSPSGQGAITDTQYF
TGCGCCAGCAGCCCGTCGGGACAGGGGGCCATCACAGATACGCAGTATTTT
>TRBV7-6|few|TRBD1|TRBJ2-1
CASSLAGTGENEQFF
TGTGCCAGCAGCCTCGCCGGGACAGGGGAAAATGAGCAGTTCTTC
>TRBV7-2|-|-|TRBJ2-7
CASSSQGRGDEQYF
TGTGCCAGCAGCTCACAGGGTAGGGGCGACGAGCAGTACTTC
>TRBV29-1|-|TRBD1|TRBJ2-1
CSVERGLGGAEQFF
TGCAGCGTTGAAAGGGGGCTGGGCGGCGCTGAGCAGTTCTTC
>TRBV4-1|few|-|TRBJ2-7
CASSQSGTYEQYF
TGCGCCAGCAGCCAATCGGGTACCTACGAGCAGTACTTC
>TRBV5-1|few|-|TRBJ2-7
CASSLWGVDEQYF
TGCGCCAGCAGCTTATGGGGGGTCGACGAGCAGTACTTC
>TRBV29-1|few|-|TRBJ2-7
CSVVDSRELVLF
TGCAGCGTTGTGGACTCTAGAGAGCTTGTCCTCTTC
>TRBV5-1|-|-|TRBJ1-2
CASSQTTGNYGYTF
TGCGCCAGCAGCCAAACTACAGGGAACTATGGCTACACCTTC
>TRBV2|many|-|TRBJ2-5
CASSFTSPQETQYF
TGTGCCAGCAGCTTTACTAGTCCCCAAGAGACCCAGTACTTC
>TRBV7-2|-|-|TRBJ2-6
CASSSPGGANVLTF
TGTGCCAGCAGCTCCCCGGGGGGGGCCAACGTCCTGACTTTC
>TRBV20-1|once|-|TRBJ2-1
CSARMANEQFF
TGCAGTGCTAGAATGGCCAATGAGCAGTTCTTC
>TRBV11-3|few|-|TRBJ2-7
CASSPRLGGEQYF
TGTGCCAGCAGCCCCCGCCTGGGAGGCGAGCAGTACTTC
>TRBV25-1|few|-|TRBJ1-1
CASSVGGGTEAFF
TGTGCCAGCAGTGTCGGGGGGGGCACTGAAGCTTTCTTT
>TRBV5-1|few|-|TRBJ2-3
CASGRAPGTDTQYF
TGCGCCAGCGGCAGAGCGCCCGGCACAGATACGCAGTATTTT
>TRBV7-2|few|TRBD1|TRBJ1-1
CASSLARTGNPEAFF
TGTGCCAGCAGCTTAGCCCGGACAGGGAACCCTGAAGCTTTCTTT
>TRBV7-2|-|TRBD1|TRBJ1-6
CASSPQGGNNSPLHF
TGTGCCAGCAGCCCGCAGGGGGGTAACAATTCACCCCTCCACTTT
>TRBV6-1|-|-|TRBJ1-2
CASGRDTANYGYTF
TGTGCCAGCGGACGGGACACCGCTAACTATGGCTACACCTTC
>TRBV5-1|-|-|TRBJ1-5
CASSSGRLGAVEPQHF
TGCGCCAGCAGCTCCGGGAGGTTAGGGGCCGTCGAGCCCCAGCATTTT
>TRBV29-1|many|TRBD1|TRBJ2-7
CSAWDRVTEQYF
TGCAGCGCCTGGGACAGGGTCACCGAGCAGTACTTC
>TRBV7-2|-|TRBD1|TRBJ2-5
CASSRTGTQETQYF
TGTGCCAGCAGCCGGACAGGGACGCAAGAGACCCAGTACTTC
>TRBV6-7|few|TRBD2|TRBJ2-7
CANRPAGGPREQYF
TGTGCCAACCGACCGGCGGGAGGGCCTAGGGAGCAGTACTTC
>TRBV6-5|-|-|TRBJ1-2
CASSYSIQGLYGYTF
TGTGCCAGCAGTTACTCGATACAGGGCCTCTATGGCTACACCTTC
>TRBV19|-|TRBD1|TRBJ2-1
CASSSQDRGYNEQFF
TGTGCCAGTAGTTCCCAGGACAGGGGATACAATGAGCAGTTCTTC
>TRBV11-2|few|-|TRBJ1-1
CASSFWGIKGTHTEAFF
TGTGCCAGCAGCTTTTGGGGAATTAAAGGGACTCACACTGAAGCTTTCTTT
>TRBV12-5|-|TRBD1|TRBJ2-1
CASGLVLGGQGNYNEQFF
TGTGCTAGTGGTTTGGTCCTAGGGGGACAGGGTAACTACAATGAGCAGTTCTTC
>TRBV7-8|many|TRBD2|TRBJ2-7
CASSLAPAGGYEQYF
TGTGCCAGCAGCTTAGCCCCAGCGGGAGGGTACGAGCAGTACTTC
>TRBV7-2|-|-|TRBJ1-6
CASSLGRGVSPLHF
TGTGCCAGCAGCTTAGGGCGGGGAGTGTCACCCCTCCACTTT
>TRBV27|few|TRBD2|TRBJ2-1
CASSLRLRGTSSGDEQFF
TGTGCCAGCAGTTTGCGACTACGAGGGACTAGCTCAGGTGATGAGCAGTTCTTC